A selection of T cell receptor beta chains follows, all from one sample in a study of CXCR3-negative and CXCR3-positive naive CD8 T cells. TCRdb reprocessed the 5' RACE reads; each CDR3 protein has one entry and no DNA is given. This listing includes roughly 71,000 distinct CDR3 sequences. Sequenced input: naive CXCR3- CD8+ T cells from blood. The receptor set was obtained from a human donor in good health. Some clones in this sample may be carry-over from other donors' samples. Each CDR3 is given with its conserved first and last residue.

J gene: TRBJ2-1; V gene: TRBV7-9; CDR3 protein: CASSQTNNEQFF
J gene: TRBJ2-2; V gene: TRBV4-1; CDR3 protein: CASSQVFGGASTGELFF
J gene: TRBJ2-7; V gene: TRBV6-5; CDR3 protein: CASSYTRDRDEQYF
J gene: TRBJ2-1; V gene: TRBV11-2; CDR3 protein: CASSLVPELSSYNEQFF
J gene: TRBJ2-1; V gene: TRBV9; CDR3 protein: CASSAGLAPYNEQFF
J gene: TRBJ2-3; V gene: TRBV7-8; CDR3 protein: CASSLTGGVVTDTQYF
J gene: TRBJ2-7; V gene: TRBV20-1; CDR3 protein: CSAKPGLAGSPYEQYF
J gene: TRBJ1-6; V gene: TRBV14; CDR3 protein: CASSQEGAGPLYNSPLHF
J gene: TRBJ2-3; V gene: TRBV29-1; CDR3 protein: CSVPGLTDTQYF
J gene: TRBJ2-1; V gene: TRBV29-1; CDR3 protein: CSVGTGYDHNEQFF
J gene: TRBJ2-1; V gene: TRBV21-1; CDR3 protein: CASSKPWNEQFF
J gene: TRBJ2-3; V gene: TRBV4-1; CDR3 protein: CASSQVGRGQITDTQYF
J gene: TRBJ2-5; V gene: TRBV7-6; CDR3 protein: CASSPQRLGAGETQYF
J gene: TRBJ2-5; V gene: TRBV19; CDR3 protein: CASSIIAETQETQYF
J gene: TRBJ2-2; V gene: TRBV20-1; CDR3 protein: CSANWGLPGELFF
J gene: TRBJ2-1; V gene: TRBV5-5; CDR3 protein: CASSLGHLSNEQFF
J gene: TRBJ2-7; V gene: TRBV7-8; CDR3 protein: CASSSRTSQRQGEQYF